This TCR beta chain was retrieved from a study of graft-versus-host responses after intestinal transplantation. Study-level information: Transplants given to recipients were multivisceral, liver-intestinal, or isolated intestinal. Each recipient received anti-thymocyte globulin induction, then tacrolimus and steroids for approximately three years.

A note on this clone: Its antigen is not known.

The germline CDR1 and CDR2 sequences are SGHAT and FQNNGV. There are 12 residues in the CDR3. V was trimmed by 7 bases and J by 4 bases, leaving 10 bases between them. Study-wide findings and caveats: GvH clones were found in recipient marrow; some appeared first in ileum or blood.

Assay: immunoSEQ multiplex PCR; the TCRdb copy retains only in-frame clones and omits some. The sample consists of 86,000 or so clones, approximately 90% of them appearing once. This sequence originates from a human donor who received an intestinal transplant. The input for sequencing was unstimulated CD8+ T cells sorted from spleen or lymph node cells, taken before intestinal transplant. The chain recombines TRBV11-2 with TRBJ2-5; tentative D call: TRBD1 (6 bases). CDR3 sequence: CASKQGGETQYF. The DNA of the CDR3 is TGTGCCAGCAAACAGGGTGGAGAGACCCAGTACTTC.